The 8 T cell receptor beta chains presented below share a single source sample, sequenced in a study of blood T cell repertoires in COVID-19. Sequenced by immunoSEQ multiplex PCR; TCRdb stores in-frame clones only, minus some. Among nearly 350,000 clones listed, roughly 84% were seen once. Material for sequencing was PBMCs or T cells enriched from blood (not recorded which). These receptors all stem from a woman younger than 45 who had recovered from COVID-19.

This chain links TRBV7-9 with TRBJ2-1, with D maybe TRBD1 (5 bases). CDR1 and CDR2 (germline): SEHNR, FQNEAQ (reference sequence). V lost 1 base and J 5 bases, leaving 12 bases between the germline ends. There are 15 residues in the CDR3. This CDR3 reads CASSLGQGRDNEQFF. Written as DNA, the CDR3 is TGTGCCAGCAGCTTAGGGCAGGGTAGAGACAATGAGCAGTTCTTC.

The chain is built from TRBV28 and TRBJ1-5; 10 bases are a match to TRBD1. The V gene's germline CDR1 is MDHEN and CDR2 SYDVKM. J gave up 2 bases and V 5 bases, and 6 bases lay outside the gene matches. CDR3 length equals 16 residues. The CDR3 region is CASSEWTGGGNQPQHF. The CDR3 DNA follows: TGTGCCAGCAGTGAATGGACAGGGGGAGGCAATCAGCCCCAGCATTTT.

This clone was seen only once. This chain joins TRBV6-4 and TRBJ1-4; D might be TRBD1 (6 bases). CDR1 and CDR2 (germline): MRHNA, SNTAGT. V was trimmed by 0 bases and J by 5 bases, leaving 10 bases between them. The CDR3 totals 15 residues. CDR3 region: CASSDSQGLNEKLFF. The CDR3 DNA reads as TGTGCCAGCAGTGACTCACAGGGTCTAAATGAAAAACTGTTTTTT.

The gene calls are TRBV6-6 and TRBJ2-3; perhaps TRBD2 as D (6 bases). The V end was cut by 5 bases, the J end by 3 bases, with 18 bases between. The germline V gene encodes CDR1 MNHNY and CDR2 SVGAGI (reference sequence). The CDR3 is made up of 16 amino acids. The CDR3 sequence: CASSPGTQTGTDTQYF. The CDR3 nucleotides are TGTGCCAGCAGTCCCGGGACTCAAACCGGGACAGATACGCAGTATTTT.

The genes are TRBV28 and TRBJ1-2; 7 bases are a match to TRBD1. The CDR3 length is 13 residues. Germline V CDR1 and CDR2: MDHEN, SYDVKM. V was clipped by 6 bases and J by 6 bases; unmatched bases: 7. The CDR3 is CASRRDREHGYTF. CDR3 nucleotide sequence: TGTGCCAGCAGGCGCGACAGGGAACATGGCTACACCTTC.

This chain uses TRBV7-9 with TRBJ2-1; tentatively, D is TRBD2 (5 bases). Germline V gene sequence: CDR1 SEHNR, CDR2 FQNEAQ (reference sequence). This CDR3 is 16 amino acids long. V lost 0 bases, J lost 10 bases, and 19 bases lay in between. Here the CDR3 DNA reads TGTGCCAGCAGCTTAGCGGCAGGAGGTTTAACGAAGGAGCAGTTCTTC. This codes for CASSLAAGGLTKEQFF.

The genes are TRBV5-1 and TRBJ2-1, with TRBD2 as a possible D gene (6 bases). CDR1 and CDR2 (germline): SGHRS, YFSETQ. The V end was cut by 5 bases, the J end by 2 bases, with 11 bases between. This CDR3 is 14 amino acids long. CDR3 region: CASSNGGTYNEQFF. For the CDR3, the DNA is TGCGCCAGCAGTAACGGGGGAACCTACAATGAGCAGTTCTTC.

This chain connects TRBV28 to TRBJ1-1; 7 positions match TRBD1. Germline CDR1 is MDHEN and CDR2 is SYDVKM. The trim removed 5 bases at V and 1 base at J, leaving 4 bases unmatched. The CDR3 extends over 14 amino acids. The CDR3, as DNA: TGTGCCAGCAGTATGACAGGGTGGAACACTGAAGCTTTCTTT. Translation: CASSMTGWNTEAFF.